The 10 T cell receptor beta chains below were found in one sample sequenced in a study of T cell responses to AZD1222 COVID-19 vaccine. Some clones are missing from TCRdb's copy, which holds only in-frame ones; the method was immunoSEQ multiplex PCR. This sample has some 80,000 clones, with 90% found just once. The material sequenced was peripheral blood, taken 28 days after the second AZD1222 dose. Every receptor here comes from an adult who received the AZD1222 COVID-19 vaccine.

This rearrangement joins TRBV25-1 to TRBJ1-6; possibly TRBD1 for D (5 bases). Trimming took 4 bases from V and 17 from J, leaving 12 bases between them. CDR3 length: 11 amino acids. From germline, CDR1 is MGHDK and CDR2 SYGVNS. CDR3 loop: CASSGDALFHF. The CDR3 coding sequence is TGTGCCAGCAGTGGGGACGCCCTCTTCCACTTT.

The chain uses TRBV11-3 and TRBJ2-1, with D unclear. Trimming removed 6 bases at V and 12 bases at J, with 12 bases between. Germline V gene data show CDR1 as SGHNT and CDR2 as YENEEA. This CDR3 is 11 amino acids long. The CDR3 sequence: CASRHSDWQFF. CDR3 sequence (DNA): TGTGCCAGCAGACACTCGGATTGGCAGTTCTTC. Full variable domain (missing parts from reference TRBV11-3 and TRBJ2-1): EAGVVQSPRYKIIEKKQPVAFWCNPISGHNTLYWYLQNLGQGPELLIRYENEEAVDDSQLPKDRFSAERLKGVDSTLKIQPAELGDSAVYLCASRHSDWQFFGPGTRLTVL.

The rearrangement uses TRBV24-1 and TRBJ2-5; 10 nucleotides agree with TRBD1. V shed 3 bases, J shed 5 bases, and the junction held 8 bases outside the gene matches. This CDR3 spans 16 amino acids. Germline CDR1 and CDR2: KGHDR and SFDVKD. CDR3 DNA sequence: TGTGCCACCAGTGATCTTGGGACAGGGGAGAGGGAGACCCAGTACTTC. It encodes CATSDLGTGERETQYF.

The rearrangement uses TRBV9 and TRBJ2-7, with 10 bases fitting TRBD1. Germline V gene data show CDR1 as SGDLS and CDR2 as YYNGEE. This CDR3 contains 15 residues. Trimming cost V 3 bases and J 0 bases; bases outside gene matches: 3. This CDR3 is CASSGGQGDSYEQYF. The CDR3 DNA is TGTGCCAGCAGCGGAGGACAGGGGGACTCCTACGAGCAGTACTTC.

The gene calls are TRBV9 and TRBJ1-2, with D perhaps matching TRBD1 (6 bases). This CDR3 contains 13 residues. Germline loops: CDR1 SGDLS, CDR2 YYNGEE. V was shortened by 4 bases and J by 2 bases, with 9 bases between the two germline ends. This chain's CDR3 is CASSFDRNYGYTF. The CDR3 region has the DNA TGTGCCAGCAGCTTCGACAGGAACTATGGCTACACCTTC.

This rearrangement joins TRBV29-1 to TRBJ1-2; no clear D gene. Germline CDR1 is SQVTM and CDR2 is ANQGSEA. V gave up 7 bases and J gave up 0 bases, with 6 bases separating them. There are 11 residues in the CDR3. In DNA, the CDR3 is TGCAGCGGCCAAACTAACTATGGCTACACCTTC. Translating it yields CSGQTNYGYTF.

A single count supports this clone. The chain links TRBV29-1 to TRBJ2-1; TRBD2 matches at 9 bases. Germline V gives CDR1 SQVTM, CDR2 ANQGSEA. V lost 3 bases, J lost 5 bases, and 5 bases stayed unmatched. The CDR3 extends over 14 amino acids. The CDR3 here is CSVEGGRGDNEQFF. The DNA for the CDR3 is TGCAGCGTTGAGGGCGGGAGGGGGGACAATGAGCAGTTCTTC.

The CDR3 sequence: CASSQNIRGLDGYTF. As DNA, the CDR3 is TGCGCCAGCAGCCAAAATATCAGGGGGCTGGATGGCTACACCTTC. The chain carries TRBV4-3 and TRBJ1-2; 8 bases fit TRBD1. The CDR3 runs to 15 residues. V lost 2 bases and J lost 6; bases outside the gene matches: 8. Per germline, CDR1 LGHNA and CDR2 YSLEER.

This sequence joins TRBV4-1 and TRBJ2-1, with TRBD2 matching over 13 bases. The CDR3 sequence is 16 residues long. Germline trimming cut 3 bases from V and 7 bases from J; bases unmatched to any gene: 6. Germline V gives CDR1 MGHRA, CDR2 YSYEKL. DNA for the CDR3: TGCGCCAGCAGCCATGACCGGACTAGCGGGAGTAATGAGCAGTTCTTC. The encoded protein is CASSHDRTSGSNEQFF.

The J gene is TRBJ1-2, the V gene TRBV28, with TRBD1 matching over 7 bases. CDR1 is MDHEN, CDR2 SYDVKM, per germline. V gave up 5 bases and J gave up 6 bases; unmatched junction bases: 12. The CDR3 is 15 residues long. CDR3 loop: CASSTGSRGWDGYTF. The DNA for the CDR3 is TGTGCCAGCAGTACCGGATCCAGGGGGTGGGATGGCTACACCTTC.